This record looks at one T cell receptor beta chain sequence and its context. The target antigen is unknown. The V end was cut by 5 bases, the J end by 5 bases, with 13 bases between. CDR3 length equals 13 residues. Per the germline V gene, CDR1 is MNHNY and CDR2 is SVGAGI (reference sequence). The PCR made use of 60 Vbeta and 13 Jbeta primers. TCRdb's copy holds only in-frame clones and misses some; the assay was immunoSEQ multiplex PCR. Among fewer than 300,000 clones, under 90% were seen once, and the ten largest hold 0.3%. These data come from a study of cytomegalovirus exposure and HLA in healthy donors. Study results and limitations: The classifier reportedly diagnosed cytomegalovirus status with high specificity and sensitivity. Earlier analysis looked at TCR beta V segments, and most were productive about 87% or about 30% of the time.

This TCR came from a girl aged 2 to 10 in good health and CMV-seronegative. Source material: PBMCs. The J gene is TRBJ2-7, the V gene TRBV6-6; TRBD1 is a possible D gene (6 bases). The CDR3 bases are TGTGCCAGCAGTCTAAGGTACAGGGACGAGCAGTACTTC. Amino acids: CASSLRYRDEQYF.